This TCR beta chain was documented in a study of human T cells and chemical hapten exposure. As for time point: patch test 2, 6 weeks after DPC sensitization. The treatment denotes: therapeutic diphenylcyclopropenone sensitization with weekly scalp DPC. TCRdb itself ran the RACE reads through MiXCR, one entry per CDR3 protein. The sample contains about 140,000 distinct CDR3 sequences, about 12% of which appear only once. Notes on this clonotype: Antigen unknown.

Between the trimmed V and J ends, which lost 7 bases and 0 bases, there was a span of 16 bases. The CDR3 spans 15 residues. Germline-derived CDR1 and CDR2 are SGHAT and FQNNGV. General study results and limits: Correlating positively with patch test score were the PT1 expanded TCR counts.

This sequence was found in a woman aged 45-60 years with alopecia areata. Some clones in this sample may be carry-over from other donors' samples. This sample comprised whole blood, obtained in connection with sensitization to the hapten diphenylcyclopropenone (DPC). The chain joins TRBV11-2 to TRBJ2-7; tentative D call: TRBD2 (5 bases). Here the CDR3 DNA reads TGTGCCAGCACCCCCGGGGTGGCTAGCTCCTACGAGCAGTACTTC. Translation gives CASTPGVASSYEQYF.